This TCR beta chain was captured by sequencing in a study of CD8+ T cells in alopecia areata. It was cDNA, reverse transcribed from extracted RNA, that served as the sequencing template. The repertoire was sequenced with immunoSEQ multiplex PCR; TCRdb's copy has only in-frame clones and lacks some. The repertoire holds about 180,000 clones, with 50% to 75% as singletons. Treatment reported: oral pan-JAK inhibitor, 5-10 mg twice daily. The study team obtained lesional scalp punch biopsies and peripheral blood from alopecia areata patients. This CDR3 comprises 13 residues. V lost 10 bases to trimming and J lost 5 bases, with 17 bases between them. The germline gives CDR1 MNHEY, CDR2 SVGAGI.

This clonotype was sampled from a human donor with alopecia areata. Sequencing used CD4+ T cells sorted from blood, obtained between weeks 55 and 65, from a patient treated with tofacitinib. V gene TRBV6-5 combines with J gene TRBJ1-1; D is undetermined. The CDR3 DNA is TGTGCCACTGCAGACACTCGGGATACTGAAGCTTTCTTT. Protein product: CATADTRDTEAFF.